This T cell receptor (beta chain) was retrieved from a study of blood T cell repertoires in COVID-19. CDR3 size: 15 residues. Per the original data handling: Estimation of nucleated cell counts relied on the amplification of reference gene primers. Using immunoSEQ multiplex PCR, the repertoire was profiled, and TCRdb retains in-frame clones only, with some absent. D and trimming come from the DNA, and the V and J calls and clone size come from that table. The top ten hold about 3.4% of the sample, which has 230,000 or so clones, 80% to 85% seen once. Cohorts were determined from participant-reported clinical history. Cohort 3 recovered donors had two negative PCRs, clearance, or symptom resolution.

The specimen sequenced was PBMCs or T cells enriched from blood (not recorded which). V gene TRBV12-1 combines with J gene TRBJ2-7; the table's D call, TRBD1, was not checked against the DNA. TRBV12-1 is designated a pseudogene. This sequence was found in a man aged 50 or older who had recovered from COVID-19. CDR3: CASSSEGWGLYEQYF. Written as DNA, the CDR3 is TGTGCCAGCAGCTCCGAAGGTTGGGGGCTTTACGAGCAGTACTTC.